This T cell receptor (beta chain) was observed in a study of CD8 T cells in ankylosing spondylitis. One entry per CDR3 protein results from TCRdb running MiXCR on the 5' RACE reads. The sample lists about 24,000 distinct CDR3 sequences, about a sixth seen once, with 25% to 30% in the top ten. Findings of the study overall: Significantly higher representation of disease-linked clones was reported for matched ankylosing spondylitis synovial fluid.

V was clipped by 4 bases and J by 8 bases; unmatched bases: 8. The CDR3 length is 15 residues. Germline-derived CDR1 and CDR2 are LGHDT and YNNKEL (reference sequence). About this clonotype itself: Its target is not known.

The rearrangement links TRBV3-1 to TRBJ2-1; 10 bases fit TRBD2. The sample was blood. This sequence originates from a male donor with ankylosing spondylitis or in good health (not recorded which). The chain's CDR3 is CASSPGGTSVYEQFF. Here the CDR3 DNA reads TGTGCCAGCAGCCCGGGTGGGACTAGCGTCTATGAGCAGTTCTTC.